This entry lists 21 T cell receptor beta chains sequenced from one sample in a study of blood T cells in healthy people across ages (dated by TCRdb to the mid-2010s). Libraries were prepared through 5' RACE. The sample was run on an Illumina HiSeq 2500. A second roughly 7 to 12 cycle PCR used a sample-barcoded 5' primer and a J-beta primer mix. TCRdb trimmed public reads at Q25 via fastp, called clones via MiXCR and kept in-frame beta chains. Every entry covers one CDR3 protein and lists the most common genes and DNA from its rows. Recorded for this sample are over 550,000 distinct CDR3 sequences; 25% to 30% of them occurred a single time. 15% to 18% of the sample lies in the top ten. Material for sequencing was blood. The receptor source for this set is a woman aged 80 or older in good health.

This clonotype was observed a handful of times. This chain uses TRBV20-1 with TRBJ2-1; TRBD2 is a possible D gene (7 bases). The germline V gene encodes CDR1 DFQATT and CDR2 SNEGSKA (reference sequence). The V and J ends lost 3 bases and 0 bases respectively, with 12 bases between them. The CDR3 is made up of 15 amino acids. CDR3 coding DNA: TGCAGTGCTAGTGACAGGACTAGCTCCTACAATGAGCAGTTCTTC. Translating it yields CSASDRTSSYNEQFF.

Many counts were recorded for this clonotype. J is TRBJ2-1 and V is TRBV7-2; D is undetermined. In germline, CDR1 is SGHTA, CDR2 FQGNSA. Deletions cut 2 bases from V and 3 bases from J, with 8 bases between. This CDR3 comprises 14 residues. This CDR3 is CASSLRRIYNEQFF. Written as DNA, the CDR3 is TGTGCCAGCAGCTTAAGGCGGATCTACAATGAGCAGTTCTTC.

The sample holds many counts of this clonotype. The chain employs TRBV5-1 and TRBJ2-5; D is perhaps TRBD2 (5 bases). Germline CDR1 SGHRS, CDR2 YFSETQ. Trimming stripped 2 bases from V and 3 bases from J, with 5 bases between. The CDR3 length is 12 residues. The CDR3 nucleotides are TGCGCCAGCAGCTTCGGGAAAGAGACCCAGTACTTC. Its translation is CASSFGKETQYF.

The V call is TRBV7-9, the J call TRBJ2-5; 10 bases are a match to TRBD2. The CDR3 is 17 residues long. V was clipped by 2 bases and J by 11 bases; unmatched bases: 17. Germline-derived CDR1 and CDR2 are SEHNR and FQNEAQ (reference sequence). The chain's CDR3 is CASSLKGSGGRRNEQYF. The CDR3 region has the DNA TGTGCCAGCAGCTTAAAGGGTAGCGGGGGGCGTCGCAATGAGCAGTACTTC. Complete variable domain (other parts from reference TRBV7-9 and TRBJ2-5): DTGVSQNPRHKITKRGQNVTFRCDPISEHNRLYWYRQTLGQGPEFLTYFQNEAQLEKSRLLSDRFSAERPKGSFSTLEIQRTEQGDSAMYLCASSLKGSGGRRNEQYFGPGTRLLVL.

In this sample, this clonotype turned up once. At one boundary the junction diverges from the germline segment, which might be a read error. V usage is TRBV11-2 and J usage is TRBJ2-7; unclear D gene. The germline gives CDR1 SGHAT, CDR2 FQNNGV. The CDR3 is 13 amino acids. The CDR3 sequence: CACSLDARYEQYF. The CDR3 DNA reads TGTGCCTGCAGCTTAGATGCGCGGTACGAGCAGTACTTC.

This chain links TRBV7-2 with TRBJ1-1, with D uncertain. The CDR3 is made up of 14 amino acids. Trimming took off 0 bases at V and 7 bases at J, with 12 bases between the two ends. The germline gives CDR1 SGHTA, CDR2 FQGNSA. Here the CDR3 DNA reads TGTGCCAGCAGCTTAGCGGTAGGGAGTTTTGAAGCTTTCTTT. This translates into CASSLAVGSFEAFF.

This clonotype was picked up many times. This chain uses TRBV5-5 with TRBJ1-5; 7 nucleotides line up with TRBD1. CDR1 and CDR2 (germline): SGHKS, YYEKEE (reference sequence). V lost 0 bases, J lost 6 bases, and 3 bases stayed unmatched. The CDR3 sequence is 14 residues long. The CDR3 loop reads CASSLGQGGQPQHF. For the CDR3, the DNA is TGTGCCAGCAGCTTGGGACAGGGTGGTCAGCCCCAGCATTTT.

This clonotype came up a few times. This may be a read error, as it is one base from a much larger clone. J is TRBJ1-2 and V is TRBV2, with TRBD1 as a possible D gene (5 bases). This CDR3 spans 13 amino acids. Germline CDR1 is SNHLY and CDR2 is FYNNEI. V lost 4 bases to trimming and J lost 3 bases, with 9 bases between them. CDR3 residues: CASSGRAHYGYTF. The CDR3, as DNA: TGTGCCAGCAGTGGCAGGGCGCACTATGGCTACACCTTC.

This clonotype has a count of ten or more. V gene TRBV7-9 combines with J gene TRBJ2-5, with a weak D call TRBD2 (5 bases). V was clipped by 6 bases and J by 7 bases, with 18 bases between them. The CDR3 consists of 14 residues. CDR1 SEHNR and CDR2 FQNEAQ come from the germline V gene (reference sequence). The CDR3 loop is CASSPVGPSGTQYF. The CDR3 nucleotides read TGTGCCAGCAGTCCCGTCGGCCCGAGCGGGACCCAGTACTTC.

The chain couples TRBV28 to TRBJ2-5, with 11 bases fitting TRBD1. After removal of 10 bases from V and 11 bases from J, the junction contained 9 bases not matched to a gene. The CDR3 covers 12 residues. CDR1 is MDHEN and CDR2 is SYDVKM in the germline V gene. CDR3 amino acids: CANFRDRGEQYF. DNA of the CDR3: TGTGCCAACTTCCGGGACAGGGGGGAGCAGTACTTC.

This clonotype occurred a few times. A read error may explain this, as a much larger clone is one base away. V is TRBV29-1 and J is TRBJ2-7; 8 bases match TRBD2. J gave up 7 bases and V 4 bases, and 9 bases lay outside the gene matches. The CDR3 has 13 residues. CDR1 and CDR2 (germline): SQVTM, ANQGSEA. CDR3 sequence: CSVVDGGVNEQYF. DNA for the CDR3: TGCAGCGTTGTCGACGGGGGGGTTAATGAGCAGTACTTC.

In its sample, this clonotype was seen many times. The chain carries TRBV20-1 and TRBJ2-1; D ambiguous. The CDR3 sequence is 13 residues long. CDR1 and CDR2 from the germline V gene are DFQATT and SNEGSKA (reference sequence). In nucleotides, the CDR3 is TGCACTACCCCTCTGAGCTCCTACAATGAGCAGTTCTTC. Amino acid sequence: CTTPLSSYNEQFF.

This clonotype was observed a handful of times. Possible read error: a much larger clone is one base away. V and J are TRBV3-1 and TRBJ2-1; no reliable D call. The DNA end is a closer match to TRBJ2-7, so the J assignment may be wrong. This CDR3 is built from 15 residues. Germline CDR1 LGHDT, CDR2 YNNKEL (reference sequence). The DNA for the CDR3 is TGTGCCAGCAGCCAGGGCAGAAATAGGTACAATGAGCAGTACTTC. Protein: CASSQGRNRYNEQYF.

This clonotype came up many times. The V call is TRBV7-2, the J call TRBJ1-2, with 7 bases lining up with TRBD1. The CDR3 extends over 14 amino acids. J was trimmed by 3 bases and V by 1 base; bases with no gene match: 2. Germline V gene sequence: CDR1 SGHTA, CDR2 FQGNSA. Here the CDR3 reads CASSLVGGDYGYTF. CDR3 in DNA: TGTGCCAGCAGCTTAGTAGGGGGCGACTATGGCTACACCTTC.

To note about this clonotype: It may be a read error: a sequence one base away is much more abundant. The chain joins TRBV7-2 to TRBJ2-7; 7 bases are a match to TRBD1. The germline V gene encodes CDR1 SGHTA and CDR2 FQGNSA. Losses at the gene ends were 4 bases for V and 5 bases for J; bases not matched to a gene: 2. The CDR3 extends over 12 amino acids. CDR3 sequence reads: CTSSYTGDEQYF. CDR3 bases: TGTACCAGCAGCTATACAGGGGACGAGCAGTACTTC.

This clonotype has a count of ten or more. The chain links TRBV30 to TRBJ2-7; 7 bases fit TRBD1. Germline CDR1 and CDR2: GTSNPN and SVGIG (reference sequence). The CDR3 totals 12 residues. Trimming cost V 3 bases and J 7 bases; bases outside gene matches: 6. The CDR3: CAWRRGLGEQYF. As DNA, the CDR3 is TGTGCCTGGAGAAGGGGGCTGGGGGAGCAGTACTTC.

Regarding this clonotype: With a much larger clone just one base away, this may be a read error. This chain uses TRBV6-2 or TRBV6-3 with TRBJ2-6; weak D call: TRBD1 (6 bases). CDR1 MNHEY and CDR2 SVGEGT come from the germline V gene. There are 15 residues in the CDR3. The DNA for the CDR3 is TGTGCCAGCAGGCGACAGGCGTCTGGGGCCAACGTCCGGACTTTC. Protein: CASRRQASGANVRTF.

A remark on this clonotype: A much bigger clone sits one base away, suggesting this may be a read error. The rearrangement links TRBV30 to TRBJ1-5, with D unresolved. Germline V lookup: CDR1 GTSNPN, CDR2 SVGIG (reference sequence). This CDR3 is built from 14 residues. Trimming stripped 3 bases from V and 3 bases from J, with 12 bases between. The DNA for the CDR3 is TGTGCCTGGAGGGATAGAGGGAACAATCAGCCCCAGCATTTT. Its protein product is CAWRDRGNNQPQHF.

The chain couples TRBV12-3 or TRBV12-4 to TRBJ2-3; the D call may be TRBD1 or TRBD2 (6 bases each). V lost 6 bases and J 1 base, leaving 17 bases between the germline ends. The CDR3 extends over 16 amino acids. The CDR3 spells CASSLGGSTRTDTQYF. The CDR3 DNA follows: TGTGCCAGCAGCCTGGGGGGCTCAACTCGCACAGATACGCAGTATTTT.

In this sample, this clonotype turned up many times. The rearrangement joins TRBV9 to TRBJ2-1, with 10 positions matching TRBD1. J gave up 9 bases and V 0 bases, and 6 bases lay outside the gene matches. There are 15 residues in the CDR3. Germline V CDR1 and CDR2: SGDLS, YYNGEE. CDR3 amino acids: CASSVAGQGFLEQFF. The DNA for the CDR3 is TGTGCCAGCAGCGTAGCGGGACAGGGGTTCCTTGAGCAGTTCTTC.

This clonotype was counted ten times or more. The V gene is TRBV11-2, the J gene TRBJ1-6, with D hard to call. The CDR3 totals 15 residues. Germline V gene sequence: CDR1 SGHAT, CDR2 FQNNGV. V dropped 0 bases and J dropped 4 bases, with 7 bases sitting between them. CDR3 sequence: CASSLDGRYNSPLHF. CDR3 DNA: TGTGCCAGCAGCTTAGATGGACGGTATAATTCACCCCTCCACTTT.